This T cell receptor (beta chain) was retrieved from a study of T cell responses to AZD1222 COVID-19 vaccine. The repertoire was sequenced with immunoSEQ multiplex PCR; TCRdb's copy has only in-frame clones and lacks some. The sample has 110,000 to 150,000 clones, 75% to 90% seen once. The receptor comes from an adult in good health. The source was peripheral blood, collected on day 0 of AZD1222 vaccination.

The CDR3, as DNA: TGTGCCAGCAGCTCATCCGGGACTAGCGGGAGGGCCGAGCAGTACTTC. Translation: CASSSSGTSGRAEQYF. The chain carries TRBV7-3 and TRBJ2-7; TRBD2 aligns across 16 bases. The CDR3 contains 16 residues. V was clipped by 4 bases and J by 6 bases; unmatched bases: 6. Germline CDR1 and CDR2: SGHTA and FQGTGA. Filled out from reference TRBV7-3 and TRBJ2-7, the complete variable domain reads GAGVSQTPSNKVTEKGKYVELRCDPISGHTALYWYRQSLGQGPEFLIYFQGTGAADDSGLPNDRFFAVRPEGSVSTLKIQRTERGDSAVYLCASSSSGTSGRAEQYFGPGTRLTVT.